The source of this T cell receptor beta chain is a study of blood T cell repertoires in COVID-19. As for the study in general: Samples representing acute and convalescent COVID-19 were sourced from the United States, Italy and Spain. Sources were T cells, B-cell-depleted T cells, or PBMCs; the material itself was cDNA or gDNA.

This clone was seen only once. One end of the junction fails to match germline, which may point to a read error. The repertoire was sequenced with immunoSEQ multiplex PCR; TCRdb's copy has only in-frame clones and lacks some. The table lists 75,000 to 100,000 clones, around 87% of them singletons. The CDR3 is 13 residues long. Specimen: peripheral blood. The chain couples TRBV12-3 or TRBV12-4 to TRBJ2-5; unclear D gene. This TCR came from a human donor in a cohort sampled during active COVID-19. The DNA of the CDR3 is TGTGCCAACAGTCCTGCCTCAAAAGCGACCCAGTACTTC. Translated, it gives CANSPASKATQYF.